Below, 30 T cell receptor beta chains from the same sample are listed, as sequenced in a study of breast tumors, draining lymph nodes, adjacent tissues. A single record per CDR3 protein comes from TCRdb applying MiXCR to the multiplex PCR reads. The table shows some 250,000 distinct CDR3 sequences, with under 40% occurring only once. The lymph nodes were axillary draining lymph nodes from breast cancer patients. Sequencing was done on a sample of axillary lymph node tissue. All receptors come from a female donor with breast cancer. Some clones in this sample may be carry-over from other donors' samples.

On this clonotype itself: A read error may produce the germline difference seen at one junction end. The chain couples TRBV15 to TRBJ1-3, with D perhaps matching TRBD1 (5 bases). The CDR3 spans 15 residues. CDR1 is LNHNV and CDR2 is YYDKDF in the germline V gene (reference sequence). CDR3 protein: CATGRERTSGNTIYF. The CDR3, as DNA: TGTGCCACCGGCAGAGAAAGGACATCTGGAAACACCATATATTTT.

The sample holds many counts of this clonotype. The chain recombines TRBV7-2 with TRBJ1-6; a possible D gene is TRBD1 (5 bases). Germline CDR1 is SGHTA and CDR2 is FQGNSA. The CDR3 consists of 14 residues. V was trimmed by 3 bases and J by 10 bases, leaving 13 bases between them. The CDR3 region has the DNA TGTGCCAGCAGCTTGGGCAGGGCAAGCTCACCCCTCCACTTT. This translates into CASSLGRASSPLHF.

This clonotype has a handful of counts. The chain links TRBV19 to TRBJ2-1, with 14 bases matching TRBD2. The CDR3 contains 15 residues. Germline V CDR1 and CDR2: LNHDA, SQIVND (reference sequence). V lost 6 bases to trimming and J lost 8 bases; unmatched junction nucleotides: 6. The chain's CDR3 is CASSRTSGRIDEQFF. Written as DNA, the CDR3 is TGTGCCAGTAGCCGGACTAGCGGGAGGATTGATGAGCAGTTCTTC. The full variable domain, with the rest looked up from reference TRBV19 and TRBJ2-1, is DGGITQSPKYLFRKEGQNVTLSCEQNLNHDAMYWYRQDPGQGLRLIYYSQIVNDFQKGDIAEGYSVSREKKESFPLTVTSAQKNPTAFYLCASSRTSGRIDEQFFGPGTRLTVL.

This clonotype appeared many times. This rearrangement joins TRBV7-9 to TRBJ2-1, with 9 nucleotides matching TRBD2. Germline values: CDR1 SEHNR, CDR2 FQNEAQ (reference sequence). V lost 4 bases, J lost 4 bases, and 5 bases stayed unmatched. The CDR3 consists of 15 residues. CDR3 DNA: TGTGCCAGCAGCTCAGCGGGAGGAATTTACAATGAGCAGTTCTTC. It encodes CASSSAGGIYNEQFF.

The chain uses TRBV5-4 and TRBJ2-2; the match to TRBD2 covers 9 bases. The germline CDR1 and CDR2 sequences are SGHNT and YYREEE (reference sequence). Trimming took 0 bases from V and 0 from J; bases not matched to a gene: 3. The CDR3 covers 17 residues. The DNA of the CDR3 is TGTGCCAGCAGCTTGGGTCTAGCGGGACCGAACACCGGGGAGCTGTTTTTT. It specifies CASSLGLAGPNTGELFF.

This chain joins TRBV20-1 and TRBJ1-5; 7 bases align to TRBD1. CDR3 length equals 15 residues. The germline gives CDR1 DFQATT, CDR2 SNEGSKA (reference sequence). Trimming took 7 bases from V and 0 from J; bases not matched to a gene: 9. CDR3 protein: CSVSGQFYSNQPQHF. CDR3 coding DNA: TGCAGTGTGTCGGGACAGTTCTATAGCAATCAGCCCCAGCATTTT.

This clonotype has more than one count but fewer than ten. This sequence joins TRBV5-5 and TRBJ2-3; D call uncertain. Germline V gene data show CDR1 as SGHKS and CDR2 as YYEKEE (reference sequence). CDR3 length: 14 residues. The V gene lost 0 bases and the J gene lost 5 bases, with 10 bases spanning the gap. Here the CDR3 reads CASSLAGSGDTQYF. CDR3 DNA: TGTGCCAGCAGCTTGGCTGGCTCGGGAGATACGCAGTATTTT.

At least ten counts were recorded for this clonotype. Its ends do not fully match the called genes, so a read error is possible. The chain joins TRBV7-7 to TRBJ2-2; the match to TRBD1 covers 7 bases. The CDR3 sequence is 15 residues long. Germline V gene data show CDR1 as SSHAT and CDR2 as FNYEAQ (reference sequence). The chain's CDR3 is CASSPGSGGTGELFF. CDR3 sequence (DNA): TGTGCTAGCAGTCCAGGGTCAGGGGGTACCGGGGAGCTGTTTTTT.

This chain joins TRBV6-1 and TRBJ2-3, with TRBD2 matching over 10 bases. V was pared by 6 bases and J by 2 bases, with 5 bases of the junction left unmatched. This CDR3 is 15 amino acids long. Germline V lookup: CDR1 MNHNS, CDR2 SASEGT. In DNA, the CDR3 is TGTGCCAGCAGAGCGGGGGGGTTACTCACAGATACGCAGTATTTT. Translating it yields CASRAGGLLTDTQYF.

On this clonotype: Just one base apart from a much larger clone, this may be a read error. This chain links TRBV6-6 with TRBJ2-3; D is unresolved. The ends were cut back, 7 bases at V and 6 bases at J, with 11 bases in the middle. The CDR3 runs to 12 residues. Germline V gene lookup returns CDR1 MNHNY and CDR2 SVGAGI (reference sequence). The CDR3 DNA sequence: TGTGCCAGCACGCCAGGTAGTGATACGCAGTATTTT. It specifies CASTPGSDTQYF.

V gene TRBV28 combines with J gene TRBJ1-5, with TRBD1 matching 7 bases. CDR3 size: 15 residues. Per germline, CDR1 MDHEN and CDR2 SYDVKM. With 6 bases clipped from V and 4 bases from J, the junction kept 9 bases outside the gene matches. CDR3 DNA sequence: TGTGCCAGCAGCCCCAGACAGGGATCAAATCAGCCCCAGCATTTT. Protein product: CASSPRQGSNQPQHF.

This clonotype was seen ten or more times. The genes are TRBV30 and TRBJ1-6, with D hard to call. Germline lookup yields CDR1 GTSNPN and CDR2 SVGIG (reference sequence). V gave up 5 bases and J gave up 5 bases, with 16 bases separating them. The CDR3 sequence is 15 residues long. The DNA of the CDR3 is TGTGCCTGGGGACCGCGGTGGCTAGATAATTCACCCCTCCACTTT. Protein: CAWGPRWLDNSPLHF. Complete variable domain (other parts from reference TRBV30 and TRBJ1-6): SQTIHQWPATLVQPVGSPLSLECTVEGTSNPNLYWYRQAAGRGLQLLFYSVGIGQISSEVPQNLSASRPQDRQFILSSKKLLLSDSGFYLCAWGPRWLDNSPLHFGNGTRLTVT.

The gene calls are TRBV7-9 and TRBJ2-1, with 9 bases matching TRBD1. With 5 bases clipped from V and 9 bases from J, the junction kept 5 bases outside the gene matches. The CDR3 consists of 13 residues. The germline CDR1 and CDR2 sequences are SEHNR and FQNEAQ (reference sequence). In DNA form, the CDR3 reads TGTGCCAGCAGCACCGGGACAGGGACTGAGCAGTTCTTC. This translates into CASSTGTGTEQFF.

This sequence joins TRBV20-1 and TRBJ2-5; D perhaps matches TRBD1 (6 bases). CDR1 DFQATT and CDR2 SNEGSKA come from the germline V gene (reference sequence). The CDR3 is made up of 13 amino acids. V dropped 7 bases and J dropped 4 bases, with 16 bases sitting between them. The CDR3 sequence: CSEAQGLGETQYF. The CDR3 DNA reads as TGCAGTGAAGCCCAGGGGCTGGGAGAGACCCAGTACTTC.

This clonotype was picked up many times. V is TRBV10-3 and J is TRBJ2-3; unclear D gene. CDR3 length: 11 amino acids. Trimming left V 6 bases short and J 3 bases short, with 4 bases between. The germline gives CDR1 ENHRY, CDR2 SYGVKD. CDR3: CAIRVTDTQYF. Written as DNA, the CDR3 is TGTGCCATCAGAGTAACAGATACGCAGTATTTT.

The V gene is TRBV10-3, the J gene TRBJ1-1, with TRBD1 as a possible D gene (5 bases). Trimming stripped 10 bases from V and 3 bases from J, with 15 bases between. The CDR3 runs 13 residues. The V gene's germline CDR1 is ENHRY and CDR2 SYGVKD. The CDR3 loop is CATSQGPDTEAFF. The DNA of the CDR3 is TGTGCCACAAGTCAGGGTCCGGACACTGAAGCTTTCTTT.

This clonotype came up many times. The rearrangement links TRBV4-1 to TRBJ1-2; weak D call: TRBD1 (5 bases). Germline-derived CDR1 and CDR2 are MGHRA and YSYEKL. The CDR3 sequence is 15 residues long. Trimming cost V 2 bases and J 7 bases, with 17 bases left between them. The CDR3: CASSQPFLGESGYTF. For the CDR3, the DNA is TGCGCCAGCAGCCAACCATTTCTAGGGGAATCTGGCTACACCTTC.

This clonotype was seen a few times. The V and J genes are TRBV6-2 or TRBV6-3 and TRBJ1-5, with D possibly matching TRBD1 (5 bases). V lost 6 bases and J lost 7, with 19 bases in between. The CDR3 extends over 15 amino acids. The germline CDR1 and CDR2 sequences are MNHEY and SVGEGT. This CDR3 reads CASRPFPGREQPQHF. The CDR3 DNA reads as TGTGCCAGCAGACCGTTTCCAGGGAGGGAACAGCCCCAGCATTTT.

This chain uses TRBV20-1 with TRBJ1-6, with 7 bases matching TRBD1. The germline CDR1 and CDR2 sequences are DFQATT and SNEGSKA (reference sequence). The CDR3 extends over 18 amino acids. V lost 0 bases to trimming and J lost 4 bases; unmatched junction nucleotides: 12. Written as DNA, the CDR3 is TGCAGTGCTAGAGATAGCTCGGGCAGGGGGTCGTATAATTCACCCCTCCACTTT. Translation: CSARDSSGRGSYNSPLHF.

There are a few counts of this clonotype. This chain uses TRBV6-1 with TRBJ2-2; tentatively, D is TRBD1 or TRBD2 (5 bases each). V lost 5 bases and J lost 5, with 12 bases in between. The germline V gene has CDR1 MNHNS and CDR2 SASEGT. This CDR3 region has 14 residues. The CDR3 loop is CASSLLEGTGELFF. Here the CDR3 DNA reads TGTGCCAGCAGTCTATTAGAGGGGACCGGGGAGCTGTTTTTT.

This clonotype was observed many times. The genes are TRBV7-9 and TRBJ2-1; a possible D gene is TRBD2 (5 bases). CDR1 and CDR2 (germline): SEHNR, FQNEAQ (reference sequence). The CDR3 has 13 amino acids. V was trimmed by 7 bases and J by 4 bases, leaving 11 bases between them. The CDR3 region has the DNA TGTGCCAGCACCCCGTCGGGGTACAATGAGCAGTTCTTC. It specifies CASTPSGYNEQFF. The whole variable domain, filled in from reference TRBV7-9 and TRBJ2-1, reads DTGVSQNPRHKITKRGQNVTFRCDPISEHNRLYWYRQTLGQGPEFLTYFQNEAQLEKSRLLSDRFSAERPKGSFSTLEIQRTEQGDSAMYLCASTPSGYNEQFFGPGTRLTVL.

Details on this clonotype: A much larger clone sits a single nucleotide away, making a read error possible. The J gene is TRBJ1-2, the V gene TRBV5-4, with 7 bases matching TRBD1. The CDR3 spans 13 residues. Germline assignment: CDR1 SGHNT and CDR2 YYREEE (reference sequence). CDR3 sequence: CASSPGQALGYAF. CDR3 DNA sequence: TGTGCCAGCAGCCCTGGACAGGCTTTAGGCTACGCCTTC. Based on the CDR3 plus reference TRBV5-4 and TRBJ1-2, the full variable domain is ETGVTQSPTHLIKTRGQQVTLRCSSQSGHNTVSWYQQALGQGPQFIFQYYREEENGRGNFPPRFSGLQFPNYSSELNVNALELDDSALYLCASSPGQALGYAFGSGTRLTVV.

This clonotype came up a few times. This clone may be a read error of a much larger clone one base away. The DNA for the CDR3 is TGCGCCAGCAGCATCACAGGGGCCCACCGGGAGACCCAGTGCTTC. Translation gives CASSITGAHRETQCF. The chain has TRBV5-1 and TRBJ2-5, with D possibly TRBD1 on 7 matching bases. The CDR3 spans 15 residues. Germline-derived CDR1 and CDR2 are SGHRS and YFSETQ.

Ten or more counts support this clonotype. The V and J genes are TRBV11-2 and TRBJ2-6, with D unresolved. Germline V gene lookup returns CDR1 SGHAT and CDR2 FQNNGV. The CDR3 consists of 16 residues. The V end lost 3 bases, the J end lost 0 bases, and 9 bases lay between the germline ends. The CDR3 DNA is TGTGCCAGCAGCTTCCGCGGATCCTCTGGGGCCAACGTCCTGACTTTC. It is translated as CASSFRGSSGANVLTF.

Notes on this clonotype: This may be a read error: a much more frequent sequence differs by one nucleotide. Here the CDR3 reads CACSLGLAVGVPYF. CDR3 nucleotide sequence: TGTGCCTGCAGCTTAGGACTAGCGGTTGGGGTTCCGTACTTC. The chain links TRBV6-5 to TRBJ2-7; 10 bases match TRBD2. CDR1 and CDR2 from the germline V gene are MNHEY and SVGAGI. The CDR3 spans 14 residues.

This clonotype has ten or more counts. The chain employs TRBV7-9 and TRBJ2-7, with TRBD1 identical over 8 bases. The CDR3 is 14 residues long. Germline V lookup: CDR1 SEHNR, CDR2 FQNEAQ (reference sequence). The V gene end was trimmed by 4 bases and the J gene end by 0 bases; junction bases not matched to a gene: 2. As DNA, the CDR3 is TGTGCCAGCAGCTCGACAGGGGTCTCCTACGAGCAGTACTTC. This translates into CASSSTGVSYEQYF. Full variable domain (rest looked up from reference TRBV7-9 and TRBJ2-7): DTGVSQNPRHKITKRGQNVTFRCDPISEHNRLYWYRQTLGQGPEFLTYFQNEAQLEKSRLLSDRFSAERPKGSFSTLEIQRTEQGDSAMYLCASSSTGVSYEQYFGPGTRLTVT.

This clonotype showed up many times. The chain has TRBV5-8 and TRBJ2-7, with 8 bases matching TRBD1. The CDR3 is 14 amino acids. With 3 bases clipped from V and 6 bases from J, the junction kept 8 bases outside the gene matches. Germline loops: CDR1 SGHTS, CDR2 YDEGEE. The CDR3 nucleotides read TGTGCCAGCAGCTATGGCAGGGGGCGGTTCGAGCAGTACTTC. Translation: CASSYGRGRFEQYF.

There are a few counts of this clonotype. The chain couples TRBV6-1 to TRBJ2-1; D uncertain. V shed 8 bases and J shed 0 bases, with 11 bases lying between them. The CDR3 spans 14 residues. Germline CDR1 MNHNS, CDR2 SASEGT. CDR3 sequence reads: CASLLAGSYNEQFF. CDR3 bases: TGTGCCAGCCTCTTAGCTGGCTCCTACAATGAGCAGTTCTTC.

As to this clonotype: Possible read error: a much larger clone is one base away. The V and J genes are TRBV12-3 or TRBV12-4 and TRBJ2-3; D may be TRBD2 (6 bases). The CDR3 is 16 residues long. V lost 1 base, J lost 6 bases, and 17 bases lay in between. The CDR3 DNA reads as TGTGCCAGCAGTTTAGTTGGAATAGCGGCGATTGATACGCAGTATTTT. It yields the protein CASSLVGIAAIDTQYF.

The rearrangement joins TRBV4-3 to TRBJ1-2, with D unresolved. Trimming removed 0 bases from V and 12 bases from J, with 14 bases in between. CDR1 LGHNA and CDR2 YSLEER come from the germline V gene. The CDR3 loop spans 13 amino acids. CDR3: CASSQDGWSGNTF. As DNA, the CDR3 is TGCGCCAGCAGCCAAGATGGCTGGTCTGGAAACACCTTC.